This TCR beta chain was profiled in a study of blood T cell repertoires in COVID-19 (dated by TCRdb to 2018 to 2021). Regarding the study in general: Samples covering the acute and convalescent phases of COVID-19 were provided by collaborators in the United States, Italy and Spain. The prospective study material was composed of cDNA or gDNA derived from T cells, B-cell-depleted T cells, or PBMCs. Deeply sampled blood TCRbeta repertoires from subjects exposed to, actively infected with, or recovered from COVID-19 were included in the dataset. The repertoires were made available in a free public database intended to serve as a resource for research on the immune response to SARS-CoV-2. Samples came from the ongoing ImmuneRACE study (first 160 participants) plus 1,254 subjects from 6 global collaborators. Sample metadata almost always included a de-identified subject ID, COVID-19 status, age in years and sex. HLA class I and class II types, where available, came from metadata supplied by the sample provider rather than from assay-based typing.

A note on this clone: Its antigen remains undetermined. No quality values exist for individual bases; no much larger clone is one base distant.

Participants in the prospective study were enrolled through a virtual design, were aged about 18 to 100 years, and lived in roughly 25 United States geographic areas. Cohort assignment in the prospective study relied on participant-reported clinical history from a screening survey and a study questionnaire. Recovered participants in ImmuneRACE Cohort 3 were defined by two consecutive negative NP/OP PCR tests, clearance by a healthcare professional, or resolution of symptoms. Each participant in the prospective study had whole blood, serum and a nasopharyngeal or oropharyngeal swab collected by mobile phlebotomists. Participants in the prospective study had the option to provide additional blood draws and questionnaires over an approximately 2-month period. Before DNA extraction, prospective study blood samples were shipped either frozen or at room temperature. The germline V gene (reference sequence) specifies LNHDA as CDR1 and SQIVND as CDR2. CDR3 length: 14 amino acids, cysteine to phenylalanine. CDR3 DNA only is kept here, 42 bases in frame from base 1. Trimming leaves V shorter by 8 bases and J shorter by 2 bases, with the junction holding 7 bases beyond the gene matches.

The immunoSEQ Assay, a bias-controlled multiplex PCR, was used to amplify TCRbeta CDR3 regions from genomic DNA. In the paper's pipeline: The number of nucleated cells in each sample was estimated by amplification of reference gene primers within the assay. To quantify the absolute abundance of each unique TCRbeta CDR3 rearrangement, sequence reads were collapsed and filtered. For each sample, productive Simpson clonality was calculated as the square root of Simpson's diversity index across productive rearrangements. The clones in this table, taken by TCRdb from immuneACCESS, are in-frame only. Not every clone is retained; where verified, under half of the shortfall comes from an unresolved V gene, and the cause of the rest is unknown. V and J calls and clone size are given by that table; D and trimming were obtained from the DNA. Present in this sample are about 330,000 clones, roughly 86% of which were seen just once. Clones ranked in the top ten supply 5.3% of the sample.

Overall results and qualifications from the work: The quantity of clinical and demographic metadata differed by source and by participant and was supplied without curation.

This receptor was identified in a woman aged 25 to 39 who had recovered from COVID-19. The V gene is TRBV19 and the J gene is TRBJ1-2, with 8 bases in between that match TRBD1. Sequencing was performed on PBMCs or T cells enriched from blood (not recorded which). The sequenced DNA: TGTGCCAGTGTACAGGGGGGAGAGAACTATGGCTACACCTTC. Its coded protein is CASVQGGENYGYTF. The CDR3, completed at both ends by the reference TRBV19 and TRBJ1-2 genes, gives the full variable domain DGGITQSPKYLFRKEGQNVTLSCEQNLNHDAMYWYRQDPGQGLRLIYYSQIVNDFQKGDIAEGYSVSREKKESFPLTVTSAQKNPTAFYLCASVQGGENYGYTFGSGTRLTVV.